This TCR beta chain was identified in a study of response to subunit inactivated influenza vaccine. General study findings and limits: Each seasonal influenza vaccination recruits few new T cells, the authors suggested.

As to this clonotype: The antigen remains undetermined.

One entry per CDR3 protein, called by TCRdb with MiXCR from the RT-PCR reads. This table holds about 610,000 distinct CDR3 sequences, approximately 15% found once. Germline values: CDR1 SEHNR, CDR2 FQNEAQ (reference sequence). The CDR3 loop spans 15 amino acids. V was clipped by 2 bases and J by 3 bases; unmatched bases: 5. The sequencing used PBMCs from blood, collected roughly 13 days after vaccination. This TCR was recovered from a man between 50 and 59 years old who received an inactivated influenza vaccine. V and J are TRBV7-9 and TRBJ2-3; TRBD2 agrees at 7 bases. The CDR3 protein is CASSLRPSGTDTQYF. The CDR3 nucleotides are TGTGCCAGCAGCTTACGTCCTAGCGGAACAGATACGCAGTATTTT.